This paragraph reports one TCR beta chain. This sample was included in a study of blood T cell repertoires in COVID-19. Study-level information: Samples of COVID-19 (acute and convalescent) were obtained from the United States, Italy and Spain.

V lost 6 bases and J lost 8, with 22 bases in between. In germline, CDR1 is MNHEY, CDR2 SMNVEV (reference sequence). There are 15 residues in the CDR3. Per the authors' pipeline: Scientists estimated how many nucleated cells there were by amplifying reference gene primers. Assay used: immunoSEQ multiplex PCR; TCRdb lists only in-frame clones, some missing. V, J and clone size are those of that table, while D and trimming were read from the DNA. The table lists 75,000 to 90,000 clones, approximately 80% of them singletons, with over 15% in the top ten. This chain connects TRBV27 to TRBJ1-1; perhaps TRBD1 as D (5 bases). The sequence was obtained from a man older than 75 with active or convalescent COVID-19. Sequencing used peripheral blood. CDR3 loop: CASRRSGANFLEAFF. CDR3 coding DNA: TGTGCCAGCAGACGTAGCGGGGCGAATTTTTTGGAAGCTTTCTTT.